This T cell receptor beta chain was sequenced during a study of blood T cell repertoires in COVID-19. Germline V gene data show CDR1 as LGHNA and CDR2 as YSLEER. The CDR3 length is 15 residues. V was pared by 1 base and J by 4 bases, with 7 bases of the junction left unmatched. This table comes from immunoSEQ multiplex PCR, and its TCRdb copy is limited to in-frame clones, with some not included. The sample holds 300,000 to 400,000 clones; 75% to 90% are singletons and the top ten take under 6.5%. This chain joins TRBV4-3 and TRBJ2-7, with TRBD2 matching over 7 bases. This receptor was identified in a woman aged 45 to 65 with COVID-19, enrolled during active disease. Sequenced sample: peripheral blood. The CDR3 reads CASSQVAGASYEQYF. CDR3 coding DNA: TGCGCCAGCAGCCAAGTGGCGGGAGCCTCTTACGAGCAGTACTTC.